This section outlines one T cell receptor beta chain sequence together with its context. It lacks a known antigen. No base qualities exist here, and no much larger clone lies one base off it. According to the study, the label for this sample's time point signals: peripheral blood 6 weeks after treatment start. A total of 29 patients with locally advanced or metastatic urothelial carcinoma, treated at Memorial Sloan Kettering on a trial protocol, made up the cohort. Peripheral blood mononuclear cells were collected pretreatment and during treatment, at between 1 and 8 total time points per patient. The Qiagen DNeasy Blood extraction kit was used to purify genomic DNA from total PBMCs and from tumor samples. PBMCs were collected pretreatment and during treatment, and were isolated and stored as previously described. To estimate absolute template abundance from read counts, synthetic TCR analog templates were spiked into each PCR. The immunoSEQ assay used bias-controlled V and J gene primers to amplify TCRbeta CDR3 regions from genomic DNA. Rearranged TCRbeta segments were sequenced at approximately 20X coverage. The original pipeline was this. Sequencing errors were corrected by clustering and CDR3s were annotated against IMGT to assign V, D and J genes. Out-of-frame and stop-codon sequences were excluded, and only productive TCRbeta rearrangements were used in downstream analyses. Clonality was computed as one minus Shannon entropy normalized by the log of the number of unique productive sequences. Clones differing between time points or between blood and tumor were identified by Fisher's exact test with Benjamini-Hochberg correction at adjusted p below 0.01. Entries here come from immuneACCESS through TCRdb and include only in-frame sequences with V and J called. Some clones fail to appear in such tables; in the studies checked, an unresolved V gene covers under half of the shortfall, and the cause of the remainder is unknown. The DNA was the basis for D and trimming; V, J and clone size are from that table. Present in this sample are about 45,000 clones, less than 95% of which were seen just once. About 7.9% of the sample lies in the top ten.

Cut back by 3 bases and 0 bases, the V and J ends lie 21 bases apart. The CDR3 spans 18 residues, from the cysteine through the phenylalanine. The sequence is cut down to CDR3 DNA, 54 bases in frame from base 1. This sample was included in a study of PD-L1 blockade in urothelial cancer (dated by TCRdb to the late 2010s). General notes on the study: All patients started therapy in the mid-2010s and received atezolizumab 1,200 mg intravenously every 3 weeks. About 90% of the roughly 29 patients were identified as males with urothelial cancer of bladder origin, and a prior smoking history was reported by 18 of 29 patients. Patients had an ECOG performance status of 0 or 1 and had received between 0 and 3 prior chemotherapy regimens. Blood samples were analyzed 3 weeks after the start of treatment (second dose) and 6 weeks after the start of treatment. Blood samples yielded a median of roughly 150,000 T cells and roughly 83,000 unique TCRs, with median clonality approximately 0.08. Somatic, immune and clinical correlates of response to PD-L1 blockade with atezolizumab in urothelial cancer were the focus of an exploratory multi-omic analysis. Pretreatment tumor samples, along with matched peripheral blood serially collected before and after atezolizumab treatment, were subjected to TCR sequencing. Progression-free survival longer than 6 months counted as durable clinical benefit, and TCR features were additionally tested against both progression-free and overall survival. In the same patients, whole exome sequencing and RNA sequencing of pretreatment tumors were performed in addition to TCR sequencing. Durable clinical benefit was achieved by nine patients and was not achieved by 20 patients. Around 29 patients had pretreatment blood TCR-seq, 24 had at least one posttreatment blood collection, and 24 had tumor TCR-seq. Beyond this particular receptor, the publication reports: Improved progression-free and overall survival was found to be associated with pretreatment peripheral blood TCR clonality below the median. At 3 weeks after the start of treatment, tumor-associated TCR clones in peripheral blood had expanded more in patients with durable benefit (n ≈ 23, p = 0.022). Because the sample size was small (n ≈ 30) and many of the analyses were exploratory, the results are meant to be hypothesis-generating.

Here the sequenced sample was PBMCs, taken around atezolizumab (anti-PD-L1) treatment. The sequence joins TRBV23-1 to TRBJ2-7; the D gene is perhaps TRBD2, on 5 matching bases. TRBV23-1 is classed as an ORF, of uncertain function. This sequence was found in a man in his 70s with urothelial cancer. The CDR3 here reads CASSHSRTDTNYSYEQYF. DNA sequence: TGCGCCAGCAGTCACTCCCGGACTGACACTAACTACTCCTACGAGCAGTACTTC.